In this sample, the clone carrying this TCR beta chain turned up a few times. Its antigen remains unidentified. This CDR3 is 14 amino acids long. With 6 bases removed from V and 4 bases from J, the gap between germline ends came to 10 bases. These data originate in a study of human T cells and chemical hapten exposure. The wider study: An area of 2 cm by 2 cm on upper inner arm skin received 2% DPC for sensitization. Study-wide points: Correlating positively with patch test score were the PT1 expanded TCR counts.

The library tagged each cDNA molecule with unique molecular identifiers. TCRdb analysed the RACE reads with MiXCR anew, one entry per CDR3 protein. The sample has fewer than 200,000 distinct CDR3 sequences; more than 20% are singletons. Time point defined: patch test 1, 2 weeks after DPC sensitization. Treatment indicated: therapeutic diphenylcyclopropenone sensitization with weekly scalp DPC. The sequence was obtained from a woman aged 45-60 years with alopecia areata. Some clones in this sample may be carry-over from other donors' samples. J is TRBJ1-6 and V is TRBV12-3 or TRBV12-4; D is uncertain. Here the sequenced sample was whole blood, taken in connection with sensitization to the hapten diphenylcyclopropenone (DPC). CDR3 in DNA: TGTGCCAGCAGGGGGTACGCATATAATTCACCCCTCCACTTT. As protein: CASRGYAYNSPLHF.